This T cell receptor (beta chain) emerged from a study of identifying expanded T cells in peripheral blood. Trimming stripped 6 bases from V and 2 bases from J, with 8 bases between. Germline CDR1 KGHSH, CDR2 LQKENI. The length of the CDR3 is 12 residues. Method: immunoSEQ multiplex PCR; TCRdb's copy keeps in-frame clones and lacks some. This table has over 100,000 clones, roughly 90% appearing once. The origin of this receptor is a person between 18 and 75 years old in good health. Material: blood. V gene TRBV18 combines with J gene TRBJ2-7; D is unclear. For the CDR3, the DNA is TGTGCCAGCTCCACAGAGACCTACGAGCAGTACTTC. Translation gives CASSTETYEQYF.